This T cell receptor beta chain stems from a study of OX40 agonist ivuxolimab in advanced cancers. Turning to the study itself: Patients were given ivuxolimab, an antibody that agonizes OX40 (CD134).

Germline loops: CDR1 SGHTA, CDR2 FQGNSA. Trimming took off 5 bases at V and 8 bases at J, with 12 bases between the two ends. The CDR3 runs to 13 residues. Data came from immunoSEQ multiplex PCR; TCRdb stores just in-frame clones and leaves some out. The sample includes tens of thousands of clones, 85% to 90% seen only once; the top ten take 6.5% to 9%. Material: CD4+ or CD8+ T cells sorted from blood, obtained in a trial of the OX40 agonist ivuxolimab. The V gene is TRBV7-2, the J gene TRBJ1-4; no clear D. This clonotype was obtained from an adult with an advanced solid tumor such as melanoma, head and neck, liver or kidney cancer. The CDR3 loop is CASSLGSVEKLFF. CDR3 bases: TGTGCCAGCAGCCTAGGGTCGGTAGAAAAACTGTTTTTT.